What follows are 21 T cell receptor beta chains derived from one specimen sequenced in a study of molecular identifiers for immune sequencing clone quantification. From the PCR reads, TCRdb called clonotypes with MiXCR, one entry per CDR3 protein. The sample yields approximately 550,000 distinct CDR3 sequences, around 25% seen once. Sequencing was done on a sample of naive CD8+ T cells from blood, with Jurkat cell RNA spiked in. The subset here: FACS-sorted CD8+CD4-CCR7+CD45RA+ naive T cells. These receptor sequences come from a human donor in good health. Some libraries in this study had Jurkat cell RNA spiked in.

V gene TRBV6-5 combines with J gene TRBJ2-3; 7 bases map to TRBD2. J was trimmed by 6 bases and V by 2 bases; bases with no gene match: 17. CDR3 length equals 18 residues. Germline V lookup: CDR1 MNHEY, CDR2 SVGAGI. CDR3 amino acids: CASSYGTVTSVEADTQYF. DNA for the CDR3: TGTGCCAGCAGTTACGGGACGGTAACTAGCGTCGAAGCTGATACGCAGTATTTT.

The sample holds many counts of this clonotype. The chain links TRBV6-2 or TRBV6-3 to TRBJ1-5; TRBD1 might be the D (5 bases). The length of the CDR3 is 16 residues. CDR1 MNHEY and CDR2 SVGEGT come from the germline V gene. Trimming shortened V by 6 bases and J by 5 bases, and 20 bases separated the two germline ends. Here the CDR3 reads CASRSGVSVNYQPQHF. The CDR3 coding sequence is TGTGCCAGCAGATCGGGGGTAAGCGTTAACTATCAGCCCCAGCATTTT.

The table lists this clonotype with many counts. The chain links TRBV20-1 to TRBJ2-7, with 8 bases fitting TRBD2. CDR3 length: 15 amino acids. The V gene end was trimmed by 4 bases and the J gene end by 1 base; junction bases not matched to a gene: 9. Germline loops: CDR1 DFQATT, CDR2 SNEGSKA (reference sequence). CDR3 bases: TGCAGTGCTACTCCCCGCGGGGGGAGGTCCTACGAGCAGTACTTC. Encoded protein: CSATPRGGRSYEQYF.

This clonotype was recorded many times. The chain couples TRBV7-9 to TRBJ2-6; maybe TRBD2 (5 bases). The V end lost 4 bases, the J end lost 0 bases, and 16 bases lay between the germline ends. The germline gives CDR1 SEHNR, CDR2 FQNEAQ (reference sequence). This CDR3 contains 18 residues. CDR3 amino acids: CASSSSGGSPSGANVLTF. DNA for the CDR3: TGTGCCAGCAGCTCCTCGGGCGGGTCCCCCTCTGGGGCCAACGTCCTGACTTTC.

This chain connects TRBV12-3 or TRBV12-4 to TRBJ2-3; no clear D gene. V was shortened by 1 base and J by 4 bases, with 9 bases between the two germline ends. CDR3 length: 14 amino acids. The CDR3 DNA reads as TGTGCCAGCAGTTTAGGTATTGCCGCAGATACGCAGTATTTT. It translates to CASSLGIAADTQYF.

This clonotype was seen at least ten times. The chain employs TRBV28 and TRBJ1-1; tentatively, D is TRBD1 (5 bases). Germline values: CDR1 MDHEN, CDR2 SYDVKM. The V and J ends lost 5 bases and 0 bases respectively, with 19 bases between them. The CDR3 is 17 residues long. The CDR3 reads CASSLSGDGFMNTEAFF. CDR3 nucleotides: TGTGCCAGCAGTCTATCCGGGGACGGATTTATGAACACTGAAGCTTTCTTT.

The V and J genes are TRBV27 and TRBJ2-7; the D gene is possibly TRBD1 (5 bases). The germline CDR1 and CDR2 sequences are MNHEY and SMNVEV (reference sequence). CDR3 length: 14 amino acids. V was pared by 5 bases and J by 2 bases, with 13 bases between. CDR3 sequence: CASSPKPRAYEQYF. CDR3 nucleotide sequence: TGTGCCAGCAGTCCTAAGCCCAGGGCCTACGAGCAGTACTTC.

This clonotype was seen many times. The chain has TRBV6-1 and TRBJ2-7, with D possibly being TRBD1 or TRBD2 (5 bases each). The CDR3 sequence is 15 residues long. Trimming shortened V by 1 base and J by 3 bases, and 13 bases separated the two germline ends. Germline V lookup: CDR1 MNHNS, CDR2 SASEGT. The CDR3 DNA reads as TGTGCCAGCAGTGAAGACGGGACGGTGTTCTACGAGCAGTACTTC. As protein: CASSEDGTVFYEQYF.

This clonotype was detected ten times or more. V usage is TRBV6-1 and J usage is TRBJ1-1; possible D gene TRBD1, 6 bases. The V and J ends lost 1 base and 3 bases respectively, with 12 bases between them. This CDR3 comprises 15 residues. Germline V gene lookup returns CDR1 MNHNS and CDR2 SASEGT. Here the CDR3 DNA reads TGTGCCAGCAGTGAAGAAGGGGGGCCGTACACTGAAGCTTTCTTT. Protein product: CASSEEGGPYTEAFF.

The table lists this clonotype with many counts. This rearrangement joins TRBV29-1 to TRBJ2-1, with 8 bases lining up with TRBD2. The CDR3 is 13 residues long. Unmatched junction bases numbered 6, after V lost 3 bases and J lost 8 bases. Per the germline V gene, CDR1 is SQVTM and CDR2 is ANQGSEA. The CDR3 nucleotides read TGCAGCGTTGATAGTGCGGGAGGCGATGAGCAGTTCTTC. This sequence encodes CSVDSAGGDEQFF.

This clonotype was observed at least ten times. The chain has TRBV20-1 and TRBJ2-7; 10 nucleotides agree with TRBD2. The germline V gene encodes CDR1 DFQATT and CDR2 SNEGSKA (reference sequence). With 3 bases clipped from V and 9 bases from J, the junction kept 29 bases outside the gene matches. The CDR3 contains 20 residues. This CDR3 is CSARDPLSPGPGTSEIGQYF. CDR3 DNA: TGCAGTGCTAGGGATCCGCTTAGCCCTGGTCCCGGGACTAGCGAGATCGGGCAGTACTTC.

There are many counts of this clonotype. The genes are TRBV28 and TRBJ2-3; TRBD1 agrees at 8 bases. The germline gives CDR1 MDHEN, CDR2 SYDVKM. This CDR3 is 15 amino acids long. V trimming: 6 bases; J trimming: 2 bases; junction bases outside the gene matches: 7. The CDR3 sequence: CASSIDRGVTDTQYF. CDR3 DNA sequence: TGTGCCAGCAGCATTGACAGGGGAGTCACAGATACGCAGTATTTT. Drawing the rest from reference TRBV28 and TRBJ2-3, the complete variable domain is DVKVTQSSRYLVKRTGEKVFLECVQDMDHENMFWYRQDPGLGLRLIYFSYDVKMKEKGDIPEGYSVSREKKERFSLILESASTNQTSMYLCASSIDRGVTDTQYFGPGTRLTVL.

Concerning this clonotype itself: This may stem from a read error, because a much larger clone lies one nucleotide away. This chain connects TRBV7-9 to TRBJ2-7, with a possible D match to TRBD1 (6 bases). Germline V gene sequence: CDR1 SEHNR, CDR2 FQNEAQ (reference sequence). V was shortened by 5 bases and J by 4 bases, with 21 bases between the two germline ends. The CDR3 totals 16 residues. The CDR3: CASSPSRDKGWYEQYF. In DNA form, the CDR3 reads TGTGCCAGCAGCCCGTCACGGGACAAGGGGTGGTACGAGCAGTACTTC.

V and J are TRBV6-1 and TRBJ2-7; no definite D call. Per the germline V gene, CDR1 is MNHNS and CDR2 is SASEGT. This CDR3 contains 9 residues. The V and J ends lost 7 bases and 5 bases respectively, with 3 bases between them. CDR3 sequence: CASKNEQYF. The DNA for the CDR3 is TGTGCCAGCAAGAACGAGCAGTACTTC.

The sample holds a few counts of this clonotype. For the CDR3, the DNA is TGCAGTGCCAGACAGGCCTACCAAGAGACCCAGTACTTC. Protein sequence: CSARQAYQETQYF. The rearrangement links TRBV20-1 to TRBJ2-5; maybe TRBD1 (6 bases). CDR1 DFQATT and CDR2 SNEGSKA come from the germline V gene (reference sequence). V was pared by 6 bases and J by 0 bases, with 11 bases between. This CDR3 contains 13 residues.

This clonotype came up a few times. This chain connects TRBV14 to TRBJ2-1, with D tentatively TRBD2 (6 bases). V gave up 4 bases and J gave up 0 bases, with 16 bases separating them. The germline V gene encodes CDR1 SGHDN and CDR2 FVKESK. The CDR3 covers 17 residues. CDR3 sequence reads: CASSRSPGGNSYNEQFF. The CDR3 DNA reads TGTGCCAGCAGCCGGTCCCCTGGGGGGAACTCCTACAATGAGCAGTTCTTC. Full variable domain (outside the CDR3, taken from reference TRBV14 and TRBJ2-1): EAGVTQFPSHSVIEKGQTVTLRCDPISGHDNLYWYRRVMGKEIKFLLHFVKESKQDESGMPNNRFLAERTGGTYSTLKVQPAELEDSGVYFCASSRSPGGNSYNEQFFGPGTRLTVL.

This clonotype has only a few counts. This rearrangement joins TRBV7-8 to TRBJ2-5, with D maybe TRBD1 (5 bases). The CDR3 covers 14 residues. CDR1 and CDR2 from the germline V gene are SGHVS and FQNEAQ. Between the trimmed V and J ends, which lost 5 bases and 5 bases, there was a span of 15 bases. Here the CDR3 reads CASSPQGYGETQYF. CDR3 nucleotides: TGTGCCAGCAGCCCCCAGGGTTATGGGGAGACCCAGTACTTC.

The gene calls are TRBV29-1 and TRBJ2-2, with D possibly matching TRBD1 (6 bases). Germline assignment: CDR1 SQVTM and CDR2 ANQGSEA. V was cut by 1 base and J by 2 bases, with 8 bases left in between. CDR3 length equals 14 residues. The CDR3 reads CSVEGGQNTGELFF. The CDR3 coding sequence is TGCAGCGTTGAAGGGGGACAAAACACCGGGGAGCTGTTTTTT.

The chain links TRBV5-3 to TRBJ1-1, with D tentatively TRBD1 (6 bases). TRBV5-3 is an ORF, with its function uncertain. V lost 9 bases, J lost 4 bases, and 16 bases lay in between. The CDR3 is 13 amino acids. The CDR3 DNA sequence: TGTGCCAACAGCTTGAGGGGGAGCACTGAAGCTTTCTTT. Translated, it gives CANSLRGSTEAFF.

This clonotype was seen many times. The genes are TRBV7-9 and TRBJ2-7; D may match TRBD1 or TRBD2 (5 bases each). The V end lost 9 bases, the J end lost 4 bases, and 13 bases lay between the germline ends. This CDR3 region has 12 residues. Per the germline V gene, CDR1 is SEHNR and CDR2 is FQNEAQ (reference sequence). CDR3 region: CASSRGVYEQYF. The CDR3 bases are TGTGCCAGTAGTAGAGGGGTATACGAGCAGTACTTC.

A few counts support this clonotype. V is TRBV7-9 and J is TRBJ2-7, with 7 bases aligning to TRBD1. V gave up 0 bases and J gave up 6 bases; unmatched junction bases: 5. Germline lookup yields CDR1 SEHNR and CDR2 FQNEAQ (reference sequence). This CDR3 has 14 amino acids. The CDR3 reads CASSLADRTFEQYF. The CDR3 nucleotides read TGTGCCAGCAGCTTAGCGGACAGGACTTTCGAGCAGTACTTC.